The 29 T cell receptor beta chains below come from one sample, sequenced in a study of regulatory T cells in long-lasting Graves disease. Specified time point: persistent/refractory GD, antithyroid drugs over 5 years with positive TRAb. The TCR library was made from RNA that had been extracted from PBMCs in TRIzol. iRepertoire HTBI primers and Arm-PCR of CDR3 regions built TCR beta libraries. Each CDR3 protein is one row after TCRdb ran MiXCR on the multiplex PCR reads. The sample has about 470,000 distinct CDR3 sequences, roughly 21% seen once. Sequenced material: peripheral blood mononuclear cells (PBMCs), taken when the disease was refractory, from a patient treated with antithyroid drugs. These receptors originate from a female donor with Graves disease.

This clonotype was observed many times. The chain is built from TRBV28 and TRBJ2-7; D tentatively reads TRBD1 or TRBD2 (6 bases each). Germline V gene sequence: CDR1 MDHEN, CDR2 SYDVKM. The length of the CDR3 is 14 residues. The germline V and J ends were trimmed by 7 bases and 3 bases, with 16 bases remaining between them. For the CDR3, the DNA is TGTGCCAGCACCTCCCCACAGGGACTCTACGAGCAGTACTTC. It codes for CASTSPQGLYEQYF.

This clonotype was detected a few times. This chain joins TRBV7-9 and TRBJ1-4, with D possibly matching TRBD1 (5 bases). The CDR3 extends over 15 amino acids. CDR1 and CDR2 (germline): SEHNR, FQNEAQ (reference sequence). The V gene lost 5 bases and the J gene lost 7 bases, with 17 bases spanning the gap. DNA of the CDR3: TGTGCCAGCAGCAATACCAGGGAAGTGGTTGAAAAACTGTTTTTT. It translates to CASSNTREVVEKLFF.

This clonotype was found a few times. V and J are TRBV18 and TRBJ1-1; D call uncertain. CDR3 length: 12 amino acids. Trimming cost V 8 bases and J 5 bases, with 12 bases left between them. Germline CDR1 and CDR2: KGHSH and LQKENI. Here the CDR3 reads CASHVGGTEAFF. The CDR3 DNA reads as TGTGCCAGCCACGTCGGAGGGACTGAAGCTTTCTTT.

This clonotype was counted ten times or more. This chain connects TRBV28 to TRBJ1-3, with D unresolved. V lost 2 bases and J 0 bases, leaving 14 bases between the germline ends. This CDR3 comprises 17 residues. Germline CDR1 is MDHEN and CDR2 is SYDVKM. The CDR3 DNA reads TGTGCCAGCAGTTTACGGCCAGGAAGAGGCTCTGGAAACACCATATATTTT. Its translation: CASSLRPGRGSGNTIYF.

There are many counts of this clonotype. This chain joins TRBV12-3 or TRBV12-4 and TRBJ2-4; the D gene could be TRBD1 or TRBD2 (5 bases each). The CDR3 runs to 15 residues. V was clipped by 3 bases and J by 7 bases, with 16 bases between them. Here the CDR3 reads CASSLGEGHGNIQYF. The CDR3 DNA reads TGTGCCAGCAGTTTGGGTGAGGGGCACGGTAACATTCAGTACTTC.

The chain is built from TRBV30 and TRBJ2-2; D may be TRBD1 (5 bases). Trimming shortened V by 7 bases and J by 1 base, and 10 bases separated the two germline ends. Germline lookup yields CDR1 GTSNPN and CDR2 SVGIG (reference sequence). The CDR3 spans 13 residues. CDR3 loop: CASVQENTGELFF. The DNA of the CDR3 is TGTGCCTCAGTACAGGAGAACACCGGGGAGCTGTTTTTT. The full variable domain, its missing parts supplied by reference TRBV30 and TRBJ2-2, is SQTIHQWPATLVQPVGSPLSLECTVEGTSNPNLYWYRQAAGRGLQLLFYSVGIGQISSEVPQNLSASRPQDRQFILSSKKLLLSDSGFYLCASVQENTGELFFGEGSRLTVL.

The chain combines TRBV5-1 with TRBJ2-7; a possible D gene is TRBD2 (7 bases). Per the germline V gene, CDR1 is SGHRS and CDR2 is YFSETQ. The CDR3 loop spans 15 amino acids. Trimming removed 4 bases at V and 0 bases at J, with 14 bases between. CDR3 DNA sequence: TGCGCCAGCAGCCGGGGGGACATCAGCTCCTACGAGCAGTACTTC. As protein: CASSRGDISSYEQYF.

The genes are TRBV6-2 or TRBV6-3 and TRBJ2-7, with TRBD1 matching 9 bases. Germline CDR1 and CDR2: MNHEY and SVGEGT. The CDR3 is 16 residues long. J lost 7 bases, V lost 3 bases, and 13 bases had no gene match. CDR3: CASSYSGQGLGGEQYF. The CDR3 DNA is TGTGCCAGCAGTTATTCCGGACAGGGGCTAGGCGGAGAGCAGTACTTC.

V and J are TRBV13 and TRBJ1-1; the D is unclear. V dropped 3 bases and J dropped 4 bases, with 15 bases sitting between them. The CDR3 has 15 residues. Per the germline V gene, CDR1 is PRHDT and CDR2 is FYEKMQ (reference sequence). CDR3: CASSLRGRGGTEAFF. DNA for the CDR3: TGTGCCAGCAGCTTGCGGGGTCGGGGAGGCACTGAAGCTTTCTTT. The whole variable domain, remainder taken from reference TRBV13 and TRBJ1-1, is AAGVIQSPRHLIKEKRETATLKCYPIPRHDTVYWYQQGPGQDPQFLISFYEKMQSDKGSIPDRFSAQQFSDYHSELNMSSLELGDSALYFCASSLRGRGGTEAFFGQGTRLTVV.

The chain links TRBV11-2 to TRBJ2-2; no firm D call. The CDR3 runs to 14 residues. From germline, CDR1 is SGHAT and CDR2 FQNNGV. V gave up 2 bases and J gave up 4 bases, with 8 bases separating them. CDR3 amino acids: CASSLSQSTGELFF. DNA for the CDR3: TGTGCCAGCAGCTTAAGTCAGAGCACCGGGGAGCTGTTTTTT.

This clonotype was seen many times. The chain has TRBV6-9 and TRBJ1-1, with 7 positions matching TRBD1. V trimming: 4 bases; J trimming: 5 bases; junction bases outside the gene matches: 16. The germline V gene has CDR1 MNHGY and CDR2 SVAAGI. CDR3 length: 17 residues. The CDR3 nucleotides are TGTGCCAGCAGTTCGAGACAGGGCCGTAAAAGTAGGACTGAAGCTTTCTTT. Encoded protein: CASSSRQGRKSRTEAFF.

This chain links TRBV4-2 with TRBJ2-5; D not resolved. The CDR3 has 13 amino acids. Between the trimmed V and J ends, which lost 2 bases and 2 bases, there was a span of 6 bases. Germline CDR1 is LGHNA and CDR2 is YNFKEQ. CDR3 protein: CASSQTSQETQYF. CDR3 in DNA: TGTGCCAGCAGCCAAACGAGTCAAGAGACCCAGTACTTC.

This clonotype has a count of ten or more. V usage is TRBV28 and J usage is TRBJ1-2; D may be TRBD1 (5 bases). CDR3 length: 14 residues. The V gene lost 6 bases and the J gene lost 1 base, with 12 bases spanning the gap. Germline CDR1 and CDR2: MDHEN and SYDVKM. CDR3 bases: TGTGCCAGCAGCCAACCCCAGGGTAACTATGGCTACACCTTC. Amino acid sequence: CASSQPQGNYGYTF.

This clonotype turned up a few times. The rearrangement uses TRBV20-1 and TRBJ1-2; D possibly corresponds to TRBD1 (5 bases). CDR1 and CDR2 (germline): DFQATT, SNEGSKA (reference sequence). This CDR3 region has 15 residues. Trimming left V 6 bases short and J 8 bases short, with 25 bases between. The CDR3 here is CSAKKGTGDGRGYTF. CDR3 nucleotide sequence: TGCAGTGCAAAAAAGGGGACGGGGGACGGAAGGGGCTACACCTTC.

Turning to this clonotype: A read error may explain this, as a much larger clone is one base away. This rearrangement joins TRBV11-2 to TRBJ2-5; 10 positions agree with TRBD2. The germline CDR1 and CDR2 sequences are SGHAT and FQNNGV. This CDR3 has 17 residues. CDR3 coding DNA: TGTGTCAGCAGCTTAGATGGGGGGGGACTAGCGTACGAGACCCAGTACTTC. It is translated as CVSSLDGGGLAYETQYF.

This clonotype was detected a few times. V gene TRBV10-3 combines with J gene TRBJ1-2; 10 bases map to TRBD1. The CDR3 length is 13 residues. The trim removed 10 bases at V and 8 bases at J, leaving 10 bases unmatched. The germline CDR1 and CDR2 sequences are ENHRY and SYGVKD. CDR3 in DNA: TGTGCCACCCAACAGGGGACAGGGGAAGGCTACACCTTC. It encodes CATQQGTGEGYTF.

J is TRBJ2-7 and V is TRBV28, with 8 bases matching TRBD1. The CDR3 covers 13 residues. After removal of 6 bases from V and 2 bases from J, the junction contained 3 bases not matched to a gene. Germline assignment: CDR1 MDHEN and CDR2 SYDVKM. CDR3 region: CASSGTGPYEQYF. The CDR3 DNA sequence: TGTGCCAGCAGCGGGACAGGCCCCTACGAGCAGTACTTC.

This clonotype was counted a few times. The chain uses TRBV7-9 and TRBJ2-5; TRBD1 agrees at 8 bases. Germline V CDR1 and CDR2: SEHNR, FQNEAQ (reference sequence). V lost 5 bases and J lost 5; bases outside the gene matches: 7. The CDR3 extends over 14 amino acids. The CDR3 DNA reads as TGTGCCAGCAGCCCAAGCACAGGGGGTGAGACCCAGTACTTC. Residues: CASSPSTGGETQYF. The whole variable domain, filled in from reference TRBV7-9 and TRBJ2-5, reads DTGVSQNPRHKITKRGQNVTFRCDPISEHNRLYWYRQTLGQGPEFLTYFQNEAQLEKSRLLSDRFSAERPKGSFSTLEIQRTEQGDSAMYLCASSPSTGGETQYFGPGTRLLVL.

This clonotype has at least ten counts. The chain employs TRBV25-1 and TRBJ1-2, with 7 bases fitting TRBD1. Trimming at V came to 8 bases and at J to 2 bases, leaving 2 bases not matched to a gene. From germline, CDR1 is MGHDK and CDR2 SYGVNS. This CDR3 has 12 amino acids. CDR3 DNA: TGTGCCAGCTACAGGGGAAACTATGGCTACACCTTC. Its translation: CASYRGNYGYTF.

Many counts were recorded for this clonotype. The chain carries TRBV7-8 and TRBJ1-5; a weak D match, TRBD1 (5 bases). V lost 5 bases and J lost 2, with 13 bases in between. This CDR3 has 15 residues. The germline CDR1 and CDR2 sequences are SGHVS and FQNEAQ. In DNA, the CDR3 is TGTGCCAGCAGCCTGGGACCCCTTCGCAATCAGCCCCAGCATTTT. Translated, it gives CASSLGPLRNQPQHF.

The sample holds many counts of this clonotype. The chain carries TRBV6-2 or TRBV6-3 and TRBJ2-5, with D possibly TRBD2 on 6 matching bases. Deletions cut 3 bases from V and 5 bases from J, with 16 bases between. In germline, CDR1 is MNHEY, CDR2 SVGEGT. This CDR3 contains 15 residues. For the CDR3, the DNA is TGTGCCAGCAGTTATCGTGGGGGACTGGCGGAGACCCAGTACTTC. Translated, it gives CASSYRGGLAETQYF.

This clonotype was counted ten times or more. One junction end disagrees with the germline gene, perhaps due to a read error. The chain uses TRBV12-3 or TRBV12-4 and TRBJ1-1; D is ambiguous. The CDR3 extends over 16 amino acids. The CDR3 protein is CASSLGGTGMNTEAFF. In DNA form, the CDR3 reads TGTGCCAGCAGCTTAGGTGGTACGGGAATGAACACTGAAGCTTTCTTT.

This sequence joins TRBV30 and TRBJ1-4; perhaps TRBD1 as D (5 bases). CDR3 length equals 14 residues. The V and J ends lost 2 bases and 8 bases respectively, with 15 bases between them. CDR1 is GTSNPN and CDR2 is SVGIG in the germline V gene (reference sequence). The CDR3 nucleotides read TGTGCCTGGAGTCTCGGGACCCGAGGGGAAAAACTGTTTTTT. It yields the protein CAWSLGTRGEKLFF.

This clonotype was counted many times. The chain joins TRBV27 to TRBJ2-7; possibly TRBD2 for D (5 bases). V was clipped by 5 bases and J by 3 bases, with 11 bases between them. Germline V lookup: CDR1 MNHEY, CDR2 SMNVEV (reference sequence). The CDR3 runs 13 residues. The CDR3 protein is CASSIAKSYEQYF. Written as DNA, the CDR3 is TGTGCCAGCAGTATAGCGAAAAGCTACGAGCAGTACTTC.

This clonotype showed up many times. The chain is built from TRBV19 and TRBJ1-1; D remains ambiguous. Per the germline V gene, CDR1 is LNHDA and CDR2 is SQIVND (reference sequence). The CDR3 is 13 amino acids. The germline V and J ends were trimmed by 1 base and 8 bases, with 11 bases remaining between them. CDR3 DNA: TGTGCCAGTAGTATAGGCGCGGATTACGAAGCTTTCTTT. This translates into CASSIGADYEAFF.

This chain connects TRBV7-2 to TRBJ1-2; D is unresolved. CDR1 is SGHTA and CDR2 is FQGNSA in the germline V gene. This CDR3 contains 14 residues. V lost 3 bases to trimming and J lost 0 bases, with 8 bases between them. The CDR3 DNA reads TGTGCCAGCAGCTTTTTTTCCCCTAACTATGGCTACACCTTC. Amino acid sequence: CASSFFSPNYGYTF.

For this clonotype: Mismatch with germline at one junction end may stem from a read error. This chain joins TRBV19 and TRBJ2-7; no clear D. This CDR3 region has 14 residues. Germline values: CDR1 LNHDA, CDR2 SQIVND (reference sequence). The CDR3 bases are TGTGCCAGTAGTGAGACGGTGAGGTCCTTCGAGCAGTACTTC. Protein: CASSETVRSFEQYF.

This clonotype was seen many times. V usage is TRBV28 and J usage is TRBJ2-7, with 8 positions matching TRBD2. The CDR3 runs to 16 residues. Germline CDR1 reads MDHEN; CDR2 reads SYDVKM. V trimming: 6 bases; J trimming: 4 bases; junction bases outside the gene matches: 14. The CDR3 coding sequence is TGTGCCAGCAGCTCTCTCGGACTAGCTAGGGGATACGAGCAGTACTTC. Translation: CASSSLGLARGYEQYF.

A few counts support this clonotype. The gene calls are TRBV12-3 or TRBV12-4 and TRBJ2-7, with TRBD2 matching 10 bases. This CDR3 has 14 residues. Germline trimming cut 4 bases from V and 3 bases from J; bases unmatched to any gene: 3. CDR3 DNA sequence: TGTGCCAGCAGTTCTAGCGGGAGTATCTACGAGCAGTACTTC. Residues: CASSSSGSIYEQYF.